A selection of T cell receptor beta chains follows, all from one sample in a study of blood T cell repertoires in COVID-19. Assay used: immunoSEQ multiplex PCR; TCRdb lists only in-frame clones, some missing. The data hold fewer than 250,000 clones, with about 90% observed a single time. The sample consisted of PBMCs or T cells enriched from blood (not recorded which). These receptors originate from a woman aged 18 to 35 who had recovered from COVID-19. CDR3s include the opening cysteine and the closing phenylalanine or tryptophan. A D gene is named only where the DNA matches it firmly. Clone size, where shown, is once, few, many, or a class for clones that have expanded.

v_gene	j_gene	abundance	d_gene	CDR3nt	CDR3aa
TRBV7-7	TRBJ2-2	.	.	TGTGCCAGCAGCTTAGGGAGGGGCGGGAACACCGGGGAGCTGTTTTTT	CASSLGRGGNTGELFF
TRBV13	TRBJ2-3	.	.	TGTGCCAGCAGCCGGGGTGTTTATGACTCCACAGATACGCAGTATTTT	CASSRGVYDSTDTQYF
TRBV6-1	TRBJ1-5	few	.	TGTGCCAGCAGTGATTTCTATCAGCCCCAGCATTTT	CASSDFYQPQHF
TRBV5-4	TRBJ2-4	.	TRBD1	TGTGCCAGCAGCTTACGGACAGGGGTCGGCAAAAACATTCAGTACTTC	CASSLRTGVGKNIQYF
TRBV28	TRBJ2-7	.	.	TGTGCCAGCAGTTTCAGCTCCTACGAGCAGTACTTC	CASSFSSYEQYF
TRBV30	TRBJ1-6	.	.	TGTGCCTGGAGTTTTCAGGGATCCCCCCTCCACTTT	CAWSFQGSPLHF
TRBV7-9	TRBJ1-1	.	.	TGTGCCAGCAGCTTAGGGGCGAACACTGAAGCTTTCTTT	CASSLGANTEAFF
TRBV6-2/TRBV6-3	TRBJ2-1	.	.	TGTGCCAGCAGTTATCAGGGGCACAATGAGCAGTTCTTC	CASSYQGHNEQFF
TRBV4-2	TRBJ2-5	once	TRBD2	TGTGCCAGCAGCCAAGGGAAAGGGGAGGGGACCCAGTACTTC	CASSQGKGEGTQYF
TRBV28	TRBJ2-3	once	.	TGTGCCAGCAGCCCACCCAGGGTGACAGATACGCAGTATTTT	CASSPPRVTDTQYF
TRBV5-8	TRBJ2-3	.	TRBD1	TGTGCCAGCAGCATCGGACAGGACGCAGATACGCAGTATTTT	CASSIGQDADTQYF
TRBV10-2	TRBJ1-5	.	.	TGCGCCAGCAGCCTACAGGGTTATAGCAATCAGCCCCAGCATTTT	CASSLQGYSNQPQHF
TRBV28	TRBJ1-2	.	.	TGTGCCAGCAGGCCCACAGGGAGGGACGGCTACACCTTC	CASRPTGRDGYTF
TRBV28	TRBJ1-2	.	TRBD1	TGTGCCAGCTTTTATTCACAGGGGAAGCGGGGCTACACCTTC	CASFYSQGKRGYTF
TRBV11-2	TRBJ1-2	.	.	TGTGCCAGCAGCGCAACCCACGCCGAAGGGGGCTATGGCTACACCTTC	CASSATHAEGGYGYTF
TRBV7-8	TRBJ1-1	.	.	TGTGCCAGCAGTCGAGGGGCAGGAACCCCTGTCGCTGAAGCTTTCTTT	CASSRGAGTPVAEAFF
TRBV30	TRBJ2-1	.	TRBD2	TGTGCCTGGAGGGGTCTGGGGGGGGCCTACAATGAGCAGTTCTTC	CAWRGLGGAYNEQFF
TRBV4-2	TRBJ2-4	.	TRBD1	TGTGCCAGCAGCCAAGATGGGGTTCCGGGACAGGGAAAAAACATTCAGTACTTC	CASSQDGVPGQGKNIQYF
TRBV27	TRBJ1-2	.	.	TGTGCCAGCAGTCAGCGGGAGAACTATGGCTACACCTTC	CASSQRENYGYTF
TRBV3-1/TRBV3-2	TRBJ2-7	.	.	TGTGCCAGCAGCCAACTATTCGAGCAGTACTTC	CASSQLFEQYF
TRBV7-6	TRBJ1-2	.	.	TGTGCCAGCAGTCCCGAAGGTCGGGATTCGGATGGCTACACCTTC	CASSPEGRDSDGYTF
TRBV28	TRBJ2-2	.	.	TGTGCCAGCAGTTCCAGTAACACCGGGGAGCTGTTTTTT	CASSSSNTGELFF
TRBV28	TRBJ1-1	.	TRBD1	TGTGCCAGCAGTTTTCAGGCAGGGGGCAGGGCTGAAGCTTTCTTT	CASSFQAGGRAEAFF
TRBV5-1	TRBJ1-6	.	TRBD1	TGCGCCAGCAGCCGACAGGGTGTCGGATCACCCCTCCACTTT	CASSRQGVGSPLHF
TRBV9	TRBJ1-6	.	TRBD1	TGTGCCAGCAGCGTGGGGGACAGTTTAAATTCACCCCTCCACTTT	CASSVGDSLNSPLHF
TRBV7-3	TRBJ2-3	.	.	TGTGCCAGCAGCGACTCCCCAGATACGCAGTATTTT	CASSDSPDTQYF
TRBV6-5	TRBJ2-7	.	.	TGTGCCAGCAGCCCCAGGTTTAGCTCCTACGAGCAGTACTTC	CASSPRFSSYEQYF
TRBV30	TRBJ1-3	.	.	TGTGCCTGGAGTGGGTACGGGGGCTCTGGAAACACCATATATTTT	CAWSGYGGSGNTIYF